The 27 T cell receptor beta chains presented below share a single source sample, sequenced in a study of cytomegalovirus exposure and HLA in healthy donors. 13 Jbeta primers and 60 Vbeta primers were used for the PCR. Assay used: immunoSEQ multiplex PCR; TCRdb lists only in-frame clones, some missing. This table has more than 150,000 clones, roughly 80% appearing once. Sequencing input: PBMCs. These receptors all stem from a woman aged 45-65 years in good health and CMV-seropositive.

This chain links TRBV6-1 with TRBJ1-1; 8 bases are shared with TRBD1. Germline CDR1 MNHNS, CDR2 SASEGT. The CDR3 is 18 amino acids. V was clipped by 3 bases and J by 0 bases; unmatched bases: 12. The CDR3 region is CASSDQGARVAVNTEAFF. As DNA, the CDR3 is TGTGCCAGCAGTGATCAGGGGGCCCGTGTCGCAGTGAACACTGAAGCTTTCTTT.

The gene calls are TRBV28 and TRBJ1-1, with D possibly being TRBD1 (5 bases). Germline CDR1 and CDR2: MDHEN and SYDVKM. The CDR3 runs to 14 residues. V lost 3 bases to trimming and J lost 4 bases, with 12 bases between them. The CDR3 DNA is TGTGCCAGCAGTTTTCCCAGGGTAGCCACTGAAGCTTTCTTT. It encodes CASSFPRVATEAFF.

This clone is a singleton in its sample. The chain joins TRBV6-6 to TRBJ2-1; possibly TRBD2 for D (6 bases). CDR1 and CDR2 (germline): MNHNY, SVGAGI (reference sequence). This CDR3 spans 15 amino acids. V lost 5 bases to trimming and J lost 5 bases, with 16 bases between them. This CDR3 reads CASSPPLRGNNEQFF. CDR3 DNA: TGTGCCAGCAGTCCCCCCTTGCGGGGAAACAATGAGCAGTTCTTC.

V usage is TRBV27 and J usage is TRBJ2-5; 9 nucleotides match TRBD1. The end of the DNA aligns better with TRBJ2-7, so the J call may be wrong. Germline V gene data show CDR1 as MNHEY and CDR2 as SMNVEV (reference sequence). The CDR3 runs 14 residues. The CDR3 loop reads CASSPTGGGYEQYF. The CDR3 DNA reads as TGTGCCAGCAGCCCGACAGGGGGAGGCTACGAGCAGTACTTC.

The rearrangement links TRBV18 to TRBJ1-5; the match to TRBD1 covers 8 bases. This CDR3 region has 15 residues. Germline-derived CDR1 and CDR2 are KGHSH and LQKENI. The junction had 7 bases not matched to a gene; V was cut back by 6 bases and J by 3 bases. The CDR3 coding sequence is TGTGCCAGCTCCTCCGAGACAGGGGCCAATCAGCCCCAGCATTTT. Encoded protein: CASSSETGANQPQHF.

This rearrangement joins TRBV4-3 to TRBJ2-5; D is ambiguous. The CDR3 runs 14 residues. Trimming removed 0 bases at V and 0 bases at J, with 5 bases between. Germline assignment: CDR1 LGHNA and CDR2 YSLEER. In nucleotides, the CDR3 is TGCGCCAGCAGCCAAGATCCAGACCAAGAGACCCAGTACTTC. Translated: CASSQDPDQETQYF.

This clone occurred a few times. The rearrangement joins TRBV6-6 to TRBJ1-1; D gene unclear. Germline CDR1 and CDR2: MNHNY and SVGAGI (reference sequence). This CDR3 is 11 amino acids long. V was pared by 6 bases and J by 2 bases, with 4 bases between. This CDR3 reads CASRRNTEAFF. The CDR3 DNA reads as TGTGCCAGCAGGAGAAACACTGAAGCTTTCTTT.

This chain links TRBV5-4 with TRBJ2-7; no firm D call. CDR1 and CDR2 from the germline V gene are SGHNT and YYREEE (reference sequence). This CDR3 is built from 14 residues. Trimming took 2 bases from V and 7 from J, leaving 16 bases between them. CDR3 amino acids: CASSFLDRLGEQYF. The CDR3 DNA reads TGTGCCAGCAGCTTTTTAGACCGACTCGGGGAGCAGTACTTC.

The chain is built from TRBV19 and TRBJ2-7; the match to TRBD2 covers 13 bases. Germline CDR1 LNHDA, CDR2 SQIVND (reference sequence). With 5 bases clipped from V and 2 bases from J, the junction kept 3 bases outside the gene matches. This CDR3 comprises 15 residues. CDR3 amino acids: CASSSLAGGPYEQYF. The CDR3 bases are TGTGCCAGTAGTTCACTAGCGGGGGGGCCCTACGAGCAGTACTTC.

DNA for the CDR3: TGCGCCAGCAGCTTGGGGACAGGTGTCACTGAAGCTTTCTTT. It specifies CASSLGTGVTEAFF. The genes are TRBV5-1 and TRBJ1-1; TRBD1 aligns across 7 bases. Germline V CDR1 and CDR2: SGHRS, YFSETQ. The J segment lost 4 bases and the V segment lost 0 bases, leaving 3 bases of the junction unmatched. The CDR3 loop spans 14 amino acids.

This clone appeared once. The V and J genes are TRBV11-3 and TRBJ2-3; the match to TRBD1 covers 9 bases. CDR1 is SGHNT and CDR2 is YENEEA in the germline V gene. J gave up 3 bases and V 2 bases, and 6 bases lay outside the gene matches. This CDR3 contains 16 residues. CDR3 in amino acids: CASSLKGGTGTDTQYF. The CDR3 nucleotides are TGTGCCAGCAGCTTAAAGGGGGGGACAGGGACAGATACGCAGTATTTT.

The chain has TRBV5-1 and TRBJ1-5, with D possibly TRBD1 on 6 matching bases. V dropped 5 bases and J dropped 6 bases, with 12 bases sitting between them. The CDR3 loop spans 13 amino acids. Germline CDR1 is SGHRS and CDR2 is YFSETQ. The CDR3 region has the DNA TGCGCCAGCAGTTACAGGGTAGGTCAGCCCCAGCATTTT. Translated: CASSYRVGQPQHF.

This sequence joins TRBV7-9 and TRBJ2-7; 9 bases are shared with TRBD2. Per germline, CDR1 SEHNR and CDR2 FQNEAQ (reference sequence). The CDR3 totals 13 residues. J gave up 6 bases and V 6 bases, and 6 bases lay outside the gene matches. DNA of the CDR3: TGTGCCAGCAGGCTTGCGGGGGGGTCCGAGCAGTACTTC. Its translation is CASRLAGGSEQYF.

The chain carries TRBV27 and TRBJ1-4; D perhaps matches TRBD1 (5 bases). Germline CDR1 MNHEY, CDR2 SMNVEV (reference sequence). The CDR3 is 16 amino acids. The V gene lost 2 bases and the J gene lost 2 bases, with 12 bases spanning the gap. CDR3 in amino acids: CASSLTAGGTNEKLFF. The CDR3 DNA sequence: TGTGCCAGCAGTTTAACCGCCGGGGGGACTAATGAAAAACTGTTTTTT.

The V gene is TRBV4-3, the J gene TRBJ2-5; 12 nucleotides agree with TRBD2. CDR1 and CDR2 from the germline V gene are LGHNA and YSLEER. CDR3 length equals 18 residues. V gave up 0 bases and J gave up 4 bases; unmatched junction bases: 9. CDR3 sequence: CASSQDGASGGASETQYF. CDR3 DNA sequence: TGCGCCAGCAGCCAAGATGGGGCTAGCGGGGGGGCCTCAGAGACCCAGTACTTC.

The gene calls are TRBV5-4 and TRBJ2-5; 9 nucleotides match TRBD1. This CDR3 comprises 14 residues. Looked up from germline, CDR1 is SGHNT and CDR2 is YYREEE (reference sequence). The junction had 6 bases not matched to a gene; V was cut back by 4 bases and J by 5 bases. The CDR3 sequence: CASSARTGAETQYF. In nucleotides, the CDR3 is TGTGCCAGCAGCGCCCGGACAGGGGCGGAGACCCAGTACTTC. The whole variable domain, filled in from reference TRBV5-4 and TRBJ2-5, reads ETGVTQSPTHLIKTRGQQVTLRCSSQSGHNTVSWYQQALGQGPQFIFQYYREEENGRGNFPPRFSGLQFPNYSSELNVNALELDDSALYLCASSARTGAETQYFGPGTRLLVL.

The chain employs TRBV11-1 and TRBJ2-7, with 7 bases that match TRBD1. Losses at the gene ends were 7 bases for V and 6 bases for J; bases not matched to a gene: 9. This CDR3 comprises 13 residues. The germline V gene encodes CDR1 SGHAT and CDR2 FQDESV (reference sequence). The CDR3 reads CASTTTGSGEQYF. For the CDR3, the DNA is TGTGCCAGCACGACGACAGGGTCCGGCGAGCAGTACTTC. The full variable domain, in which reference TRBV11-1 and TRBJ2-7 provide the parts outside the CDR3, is EAEVAQSPRYKITEKSQAVAFWCDPISGHATLYWYRQILGQGPELLVQFQDESVVDDSQLPKDRFSAERLKGVDSTLKIQPAELGDSAMYLCASTTTGSGEQYFGPGTRLTVT.

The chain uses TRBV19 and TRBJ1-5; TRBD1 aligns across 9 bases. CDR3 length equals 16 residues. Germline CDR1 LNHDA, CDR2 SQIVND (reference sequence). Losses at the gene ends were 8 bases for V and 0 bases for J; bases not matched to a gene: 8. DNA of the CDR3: TGTGCCAGTCAAACAGGGGGCGCTTATAGCAATCAGCCCCAGCATTTT. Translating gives CASQTGGAYSNQPQHF.

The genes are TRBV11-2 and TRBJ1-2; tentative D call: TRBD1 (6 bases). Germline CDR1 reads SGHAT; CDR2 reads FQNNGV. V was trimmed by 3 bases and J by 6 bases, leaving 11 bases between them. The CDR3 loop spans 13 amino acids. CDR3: CASSFVPGDGYTF. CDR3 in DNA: TGTGCCAGCAGCTTCGTACCAGGGGATGGCTACACCTTC.

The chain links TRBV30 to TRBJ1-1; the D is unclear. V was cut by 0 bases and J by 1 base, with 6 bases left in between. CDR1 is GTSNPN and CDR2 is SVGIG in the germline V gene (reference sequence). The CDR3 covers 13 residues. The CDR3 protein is CAWSVLGNTEAFF. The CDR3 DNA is TGTGCCTGGAGTGTACTAGGGAACACTGAAGCTTTCTTT.

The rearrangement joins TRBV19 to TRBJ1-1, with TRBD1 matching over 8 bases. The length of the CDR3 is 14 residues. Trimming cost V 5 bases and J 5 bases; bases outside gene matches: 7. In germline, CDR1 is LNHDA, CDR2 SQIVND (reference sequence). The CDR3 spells CASSPRQGQTEAFF. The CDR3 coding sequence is TGTGCCAGTAGTCCGAGACAGGGGCAAACTGAAGCTTTCTTT.

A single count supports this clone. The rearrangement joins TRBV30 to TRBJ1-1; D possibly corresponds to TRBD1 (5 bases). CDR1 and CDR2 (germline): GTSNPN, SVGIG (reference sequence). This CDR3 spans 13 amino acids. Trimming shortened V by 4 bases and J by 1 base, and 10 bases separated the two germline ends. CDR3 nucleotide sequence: TGTGCCTGGACTATGGACAAGAACACTGAAGCTTTCTTT. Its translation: CAWTMDKNTEAFF. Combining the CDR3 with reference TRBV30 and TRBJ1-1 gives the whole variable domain SQTIHQWPATLVQPVGSPLSLECTVEGTSNPNLYWYRQAAGRGLQLLFYSVGIGQISSEVPQNLSASRPQDRQFILSSKKLLLSDSGFYLCAWTMDKNTEAFFGQGTRLTVV.

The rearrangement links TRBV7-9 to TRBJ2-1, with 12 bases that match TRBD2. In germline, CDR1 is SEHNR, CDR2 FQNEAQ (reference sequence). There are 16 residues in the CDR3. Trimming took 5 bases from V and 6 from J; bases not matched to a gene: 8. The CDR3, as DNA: TGTGCCAGCAGCCCTCGACTAGCGGGAGACCTCAATGAGCAGTTCTTC. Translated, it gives CASSPRLAGDLNEQFF.

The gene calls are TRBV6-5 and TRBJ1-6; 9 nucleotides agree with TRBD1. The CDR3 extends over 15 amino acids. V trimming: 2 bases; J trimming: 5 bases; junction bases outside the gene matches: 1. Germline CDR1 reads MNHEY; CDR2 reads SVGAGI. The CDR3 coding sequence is TGTGCCAGCAGTTACGGACAGGGGCATAATTCACCCCTCCACTTT. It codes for CASSYGQGHNSPLHF.

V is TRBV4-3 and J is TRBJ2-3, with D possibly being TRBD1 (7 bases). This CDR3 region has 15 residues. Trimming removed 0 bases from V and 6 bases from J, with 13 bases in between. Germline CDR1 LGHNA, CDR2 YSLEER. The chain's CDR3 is CASSQDAGGTDTQYF. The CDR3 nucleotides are TGCGCCAGCAGCCAAGATGCAGGGGGGACCGATACGCAGTATTTT.

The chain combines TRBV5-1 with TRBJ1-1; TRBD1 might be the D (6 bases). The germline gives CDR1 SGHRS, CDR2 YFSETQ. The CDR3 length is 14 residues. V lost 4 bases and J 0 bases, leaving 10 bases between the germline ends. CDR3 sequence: CASSKDSLNTEAFF. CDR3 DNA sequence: TGCGCCAGCAGCAAGGACAGTTTGAACACTGAAGCTTTCTTT. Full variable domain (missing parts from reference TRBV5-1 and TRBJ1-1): KAGVTQTPRYLIKTRGQQVTLSCSPISGHRSVSWYQQTPGQGLQFLFEYFSETQRNKGNFPGRFSGRQFSNSRSEMNVSTLELGDSALYLCASSKDSLNTEAFFGQGTRLTVV.

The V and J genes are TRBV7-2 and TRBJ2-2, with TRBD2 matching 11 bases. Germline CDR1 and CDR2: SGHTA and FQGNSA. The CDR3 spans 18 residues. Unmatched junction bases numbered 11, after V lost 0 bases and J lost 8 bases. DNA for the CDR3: TGTGCCAGCAGCTTAGCGTCCGTAGCGGGGGGGCGAAGGGGGGAGCTGTTTTTT. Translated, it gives CASSLASVAGGRRGELFF. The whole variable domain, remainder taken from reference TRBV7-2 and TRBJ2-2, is GAGVSQSPSNKVTEKGKDVELRCDPISGHTALYWYRQSLGQGLEFLIYFQGNSAPDKSGLPSDRFSAERTGGSVSTLTIQRTQQEDSAVYLCASSLASVAGGRRGELFFGEGSRLTVL.